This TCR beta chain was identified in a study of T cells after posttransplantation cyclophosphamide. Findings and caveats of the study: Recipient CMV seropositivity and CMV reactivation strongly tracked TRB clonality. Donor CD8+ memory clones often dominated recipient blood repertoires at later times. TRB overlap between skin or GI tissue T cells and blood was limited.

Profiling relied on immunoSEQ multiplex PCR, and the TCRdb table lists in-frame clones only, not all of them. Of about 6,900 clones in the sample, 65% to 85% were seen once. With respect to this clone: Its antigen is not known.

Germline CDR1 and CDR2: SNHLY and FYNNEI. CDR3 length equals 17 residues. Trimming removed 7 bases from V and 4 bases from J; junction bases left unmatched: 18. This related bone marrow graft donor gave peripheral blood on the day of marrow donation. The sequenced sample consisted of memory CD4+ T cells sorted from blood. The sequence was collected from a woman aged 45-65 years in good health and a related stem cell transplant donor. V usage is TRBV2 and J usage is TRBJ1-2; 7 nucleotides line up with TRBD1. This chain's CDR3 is CASTPGQQLPGAYGYTF. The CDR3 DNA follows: TGTGCCAGCACCCCGGGACAGCAACTACCGGGGGCCTATGGCTACACCTTC.